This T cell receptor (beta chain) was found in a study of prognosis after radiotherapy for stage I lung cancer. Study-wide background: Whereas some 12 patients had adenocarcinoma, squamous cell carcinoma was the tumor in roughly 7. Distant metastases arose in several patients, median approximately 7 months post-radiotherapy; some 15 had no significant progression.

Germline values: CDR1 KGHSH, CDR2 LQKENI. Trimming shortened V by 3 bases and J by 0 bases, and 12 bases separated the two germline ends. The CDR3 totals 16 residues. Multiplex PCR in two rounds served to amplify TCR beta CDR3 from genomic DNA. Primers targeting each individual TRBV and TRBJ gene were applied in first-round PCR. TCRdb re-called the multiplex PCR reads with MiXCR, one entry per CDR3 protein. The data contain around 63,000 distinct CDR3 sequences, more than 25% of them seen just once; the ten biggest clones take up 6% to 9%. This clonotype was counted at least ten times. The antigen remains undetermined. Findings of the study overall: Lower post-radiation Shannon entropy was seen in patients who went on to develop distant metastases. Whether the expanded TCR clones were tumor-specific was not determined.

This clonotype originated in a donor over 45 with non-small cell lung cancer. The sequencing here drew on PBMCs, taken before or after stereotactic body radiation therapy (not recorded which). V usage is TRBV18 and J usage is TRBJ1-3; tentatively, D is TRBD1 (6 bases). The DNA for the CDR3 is TGTGCCAGCTCACCCTCTTACAGGGCCTCTGGAAACACCATATATTTT. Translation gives CASSPSYRASGNTIYF.